This T cell receptor (beta chain) was identified in a study of cytomegalovirus exposure and HLA in healthy donors. Overall study findings and caveats: Most sequenced TCRs were rare (though some public TCRs occurred in many donors). In a later analysis, at a false discovery rate of 0.05, roughly 16,000 TCR beta sequences matched HLA alleles. A later analysis found common viral pathogens apparently linked to several of the most significant clusters.

The PCR contained 60 Vbeta and 13 Jbeta primers. Sequenced by immunoSEQ multiplex PCR; TCRdb stores in-frame clones only, minus some. Of 100,000 to 150,000 clones listed, around three quarters are singletons. As to this clone: Its target is not known.

There are 12 residues in the CDR3. Trimming cost V 7 bases and J 10 bases, with 14 bases left between them. The germline gives CDR1 MDHEN, CDR2 SYDVKM. Donors showed nominal health when sampled, although they likely had unrecorded immune exposures. J is TRBJ2-1 and V is TRBV28; D perhaps matches TRBD2 (5 bases). This clonotype was sampled from a man aged 35-49 years in good health and CMV-seronegative. The sequenced material came from PBMCs. The CDR3 DNA follows: TGTGCCAGCACAGCGGCTGGAAGGGAGCAGTTCTTC. Amino acids: CASTAAGREQFF.